These T cell receptor beta chains were read from a single sample in a study of blood T cell repertoires in COVID-19. Some clones are missing from TCRdb's copy, which holds only in-frame ones; the method was immunoSEQ multiplex PCR. Among approximately 62,000 clones listed, around four fifths were seen once. Sequencing was carried out using peripheral blood. These receptors were taken from a woman aged 50 to 60 with active or convalescent COVID-19. The CDR3 runs from the conserved cysteine through the conserved F or W. The D gene is left open where the match is weak. Some rows mark clone size as missing; the rest say once, few, many or name a class of expanded clone.

j_call clone_size v_call d_call cdr3_aa cdr3_nt
TRBJ1-4 NA TRBV7-9 TRBD1 CASSLGQGGEKLFF TGTGCCAGCAGCTTGGGACAGGGTGGTGAAAAACTGTTTTTT
TRBJ1-5 NA TRBV6-2/TRBV6-3 TRBD1 CASSPRQGPNQPQHF TGTGCCAGCAGTCCGCGACAGGGGCCTAATCAGCCCCAGCATTTT
TRBJ2-7 NA TRBV7-2 NA CASSYSRYEQYF TGTGCCAGCAGCTACTCCCGCTACGAGCAGTACTTC
TRBJ2-1 NA TRBV11-3 NA CASSLGEGGRRVEQFF TGTGCCAGCAGCTTGGGCGAGGGGGGGCGGAGGGTTGAGCAGTTCTTC
TRBJ2-1 NA TRBV7-6 NA CASSLASSGLPSEQFF TGTGCCAGCAGCTTGGCTAGCTCTGGACTACCTTCTGAGCAGTTCTTC
TRBJ1-1 NA TRBV7-9 NA CASGGAANTEAFF TGTGCCAGCGGTGGGGCAGCGAACACTGAAGCTTTCTTT
TRBJ2-1 NA TRBV7-2 TRBD2 CASSLYLAGGNEQFF TGTGCCAGCAGCTTATACCTAGCGGGAGGGAATGAGCAGTTCTTC
TRBJ2-3 NA TRBV24-1 TRBD1 CATGTGGTDTQYF TGTGCCACCGGGACAGGGGGAACAGATACGCAGTATTTT
TRBJ1-1 NA TRBV6-2/TRBV6-3 NA CASSYSSRQGNTEAFF TGTGCCAGCAGTTACTCGAGTAGGCAGGGGAACACTGAAGCTTTCTTT
TRBJ2-6 NA TRBV5-1 NA CASSSTSSGANVLTF TGCGCCAGCAGCTCAACCAGCTCTGGGGCCAACGTCCTGACTTTC
TRBJ1-2 NA TRBV24-1 NA CATSDIRGFNYGYTF TGTGCCACCAGTGACATCAGGGGATTTAACTATGGCTACACCTTC
TRBJ1-5 NA TRBV5-5 NA CASSSLSNQPQHF TGTGCCAGCAGCTCACTTAGCAATCAGCCCCAGCATTTT
TRBJ2-1 NA TRBV5-1 TRBD2 CASSSTSGNYNEQFF TGCGCCAGCAGTTCGACTAGCGGGAACTACAATGAGCAGTTCTTC
TRBJ2-5 few TRBV7-2 TRBD1 CASSPVGTAYETQYF TGTGCCAGCAGCCCCGTTGGGACAGCTTATGAGACCCAGTACTTC
TRBJ2-5 NA TRBV21-1 NA CASSKAAGGPLPQETQYF TGTGCCAGCAGCAAAGCGGCGGGAGGGCCTCTTCCACAAGAGACCCAGTACTTC
TRBJ1-1 NA TRBV7-9 TRBD1 CASSRTGENTEAFF TGTGCCAGCAGCCGGACAGGGGAGAACACTGAAGCTTTCTTT
TRBJ1-5 NA TRBV9 NA CASSSRAGSNQPQHF TGTGCCAGCAGCTCCCGCGCAGGGAGCAATCAGCCCCAGCATTTT
TRBJ2-3 NA TRBV7-2 TRBD2 CASSLLRARGGQYF TGTGCCAGCAGCTTACTGCGGGCTCGGGGGGGGCAGTATTTT
TRBJ2-5 NA TRBV7-9 TRBD2 CASSPGTINTQYF TGTGCCAGCAGCCCGGGGACTATCAATACCCAGTACTTC
TRBJ2-7 once TRBV6-5 TRBD2 CASSYWRGGTYEQYF TGTGCCAGCAGTTACTGGCGGGGGGGTACCTACGAGCAGTACTTC
TRBJ2-7 NA TRBV6-5 NA CASRLRQSYEQYF TGTGCCAGCAGGCTCAGACAGAGCTACGAGCAGTACTTC
TRBJ2-1 NA TRBV7-3 TRBD2 CASSLEGDSGIGNEQFF TGTGCCAGCAGCTTAGAGGGAGATAGCGGGATAGGCAATGAGCAGTTCTTC
TRBJ2-1 NA TRBV9 TRBD2 CASSVAGLADPNSYNEQFF TGTGCCAGCAGCGTAGCGGGACTAGCGGACCCAAACTCCTACAATGAGCAGTTCTTC
TRBJ2-5 NA TRBV5-1 TRBD2 CASSGGLAGAQETQYF TGCGCCAGCAGCGGGGGACTAGCGGGAGCCCAAGAGACCCAGTACTTC
TRBJ1-5 once TRBV18 NA CASSPTDGNQPQHF TGTGCCAGCTCACCGACAGATGGCAATCAGCCCCAGCATTTT
TRBJ2-3 NA TRBV21-1 NA CASSKGKNGQKSTDTQYF TGTGCCAGCAGCAAGGGAAAAAATGGACAGAAGAGCACAGATACGCAGTATTTT
TRBJ2-5 NA TRBV5-4 TRBD2 CASSAGTSGRGETQYF TGTGCCAGCAGCGCAGGGACTAGCGGGAGGGGGGAGACCCAGTACTTC
TRBJ1-5 few TRBV30 TRBD1 CAWSVGGGQPQHF TGTGCCTGGAGTGTAGGAGGGGGCCAGCCCCAGCATTTT
TRBJ2-2 few TRBV28 TRBD2 CASSPTSARGELFF TGTGCCAGCAGTCCAACTAGCGCCCGCGGGGAGCTGTTTTTT
TRBJ2-1 NA TRBV15 TRBD2 CATSRDLGGSYNEQFF TGTGCCACCAGCAGAGATCTGGGCGGGAGCTACAATGAGCAGTTCTTC
TRBJ1-4 NA TRBV5-1 TRBD1 CASSLPTGEAEKLFF TGCGCCAGCAGCTTGCCAACAGGGGAGGCGGAAAAACTGTTTTTT
TRBJ1-2 NA TRBV6-2/TRBV6-3 NA CASSYRSGRGGYTF TGTGCCAGCAGTTACAGATCCGGGAGGGGTGGCTACACCTTC
TRBJ2-6 few TRBV6-4 NA CARSRGAMGAYPSGANVLTF TGTGCCAGGTCCCGGGGGGCTATGGGGGCCTACCCCTCTGGGGCCAACGTCCTGACTTTC
TRBJ2-1 NA TRBV7-3 NA CASSLLSSVDEQFF TGTGCCAGCAGCTTACTTTCTAGCGTTGATGAGCAGTTCTTC
TRBJ2-7 NA TRBV12-3/TRBV12-4 TRBD1 CASSPNRGEQYF TGTGCCAGCAGTCCAAACAGGGGCGAGCAGTACTTC
TRBJ2-7 NA TRBV27 TRBD2 CASRRLGTSGTTRQYF TGTGCCAGCAGACGCCTGGGGACTAGCGGTACTACGAGGCAGTACTTC
TRBJ2-1 NA TRBV4-1 TRBD2 CASSHPIGTSGRKGNEQFF TGCGCCAGCAGCCACCCAATTGGGACTAGCGGGAGAAAGGGCAATGAGCAGTTCTTC
TRBJ2-3 NA TRBV7-2 TRBD2 CASSPSGLPDADTQYF TGTGCCAGCAGCCCCTCGGGACTACCGGACGCAGATACGCAGTATTTT
TRBJ1-6 NA TRBV30 TRBD1 CAWSQGASSYNSPLHF TGTGCCTGGAGTCAGGGGGCGAGCTCCTATAATTCACCCCTCCACTTT
TRBJ1-2 NA TRBV7-9 NA CASTRGGNPYGYTF TGTGCCAGCACCAGGGGAGGAAACCCCTATGGCTACACCTTC
TRBJ1-6 few TRBV3-1/TRBV3-2 TRBD1 CASSQGQGYNSPLHF TGTGCCAGCAGCCAAGGACAGGGGTATAATTCACCCCTCCACTTT
TRBJ2-3 NA TRBV7-2 NA CASGSEGGASNTDTQYF TGTGCCAGCGGGTCCGAAGGGGGAGCAAGTAACACAGATACGCAGTATTTT
TRBJ1-4 NA TRBV24-1 NA CATSDSRKLFF TGTGCCACCAGTGATTCCCGAAAACTGTTTTTT
TRBJ2-3 NA TRBV7-2 TRBD2 CASSLQAGALGTQYF TGTGCCAGCAGCTTACAAGCGGGAGCCTTAGGTACGCAGTATTTT
TRBJ2-5 NA TRBV10-3 TRBD1 CAITPGTEETQYF TGTGCCATCACCCCCGGGACAGAAGAGACCCAGTACTTC
TRBJ2-5 NA TRBV7-8 NA CASSLAVEKETQYF TGTGCCAGCAGCTTAGCGGTAGAGAAAGAGACCCAGTACTTC
TRBJ1-6 few TRBV28 TRBD1 CASSPGTGENSPLHF TGTGCCAGCAGTCCCGGGACAGGGGAAAATTCACCCCTCCACTTT
TRBJ2-7 many TRBV11-2 NA CASSLDWARGGEQYF TGTGCCAGCAGCTTAGATTGGGCTAGAGGGGGTGAGCAGTACTTC
TRBJ1-2 NA TRBV11-3 TRBD1 CASSPRDRGADGYTF TGTGCCAGCAGCCCTCGGGACAGGGGGGCGGATGGCTACACCTTC
TRBJ1-5 NA TRBV30 NA CAWSADYNQPQHF TGTGCCTGGAGTGCAGATTACAATCAGCCCCAGCATTTT
TRBJ2-3 NA TRBV29-1 TRBD2 CSVGLAGGVATQYF TGCAGCGTGGGACTAGCGGGAGGGGTGGCTACGCAGTATTTT
TRBJ2-1 NA TRBV6-1 NA CASSSGTSNNEQFF TGTGCCAGCAGCTCCGGGACTTCGAACAATGAGCAGTTCTTC
TRBJ2-3 NA TRBV27 NA CASSPLGTDTQYF TGTGCCAGCAGTCCCCTCGGCACAGATACGCAGTATTTT